This is a list of T cell receptor beta chains from one sample in a study of control samples from healthy donors and cancer patients. TCRdb's table, derived via immunoSEQ multiplex PCR, lists solely in-frame clones and lacks some. This sample has under 140,000 clones, with 70% to 90% found just once. The sample consisted of PBMCs. The receptors derive from a woman aged 55-69 years with lung cancer. Both conserved end residues are trimmed from each CDR3. D genes are given only for firm matches.

D,J,V,CDR3
TRBD2,TRBJ2-7,TRBV4-1,ASSQEGLAQAYEQY
NA,TRBJ2-5,TRBV5-6,ASSFLARVEETQY
NA,TRBJ1-2,TRBV19,ASSITGNYGYT
NA,TRBJ2-3,TRBV11-2,ASSLGGLGGSTDTQY
TRBD2,TRBJ2-3,TRBV19,ASAPGLGTDTQY
NA,TRBJ1-1,TRBV11-3,ASSLDQGSNTEAF
NA,TRBJ2-7,TRBV30,AWSVWNEQY
NA,TRBJ1-1,TRBV5-6,ASSTQGLNTEAF
NA,TRBJ2-3,TRBV5-1,ASSLFSTDTQY
NA,TRBJ2-7,TRBV11-3,ASSRDTTRIGGEQY
TRBD1,TRBJ1-4,TRBV5-1,ASSWTGPRTNEKLF
TRBD2,TRBJ2-5,TRBV19,ASSLKGTSGPQETQY
TRBD1,TRBJ2-1,TRBV3-1/TRBV3-2,ASSQYGTENNEQF
NA,TRBJ2-1,TRBV9,ASSAPDYNEQF
NA,TRBJ1-3,TRBV12-3/TRBV12-4,ASSRGYGNTIY
NA,TRBJ1-2,TRBV11-2,ASSPTYGYT
NA,TRBJ1-3,TRBV3-1/TRBV3-2,ASSHGAKGNTIY
NA,TRBJ2-6,TRBV2,ASSEQGRSGANVLT
NA,TRBJ2-7,TRBV21-1,ASSKVRGAGSNCEQY
NA,TRBJ1-3,TRBV27,ASSPTTGNTIY
TRBD1,TRBJ2-7,TRBV5-3,ARSLGGGDYEQY
TRBD1,TRBJ1-4,TRBV7-9,ASSDGTGRNEKLF
NA,TRBJ1-4,TRBV7-8,ASSLARWRGTEKLF
TRBD2,TRBJ2-4,TRBV6-2/TRBV6-3,ASSPVARAGATPDIQY
TRBD2,TRBJ2-1,TRBV3-1/TRBV3-2,ASRLAGGNEQF
NA,TRBJ2-7,TRBV7-9,ASSLTPLYEQY
NA,TRBJ2-6,TRBV7-6,ASSLRPRISGANVLT
NA,TRBJ1-2,TRBV9,ASSVAPWSDGYT
TRBD1,TRBJ1-6,TRBV5-5,ASSLGQNYNSPLH
NA,TRBJ1-2,TRBV15,ATSSQRGGQKIRYGYT
NA,TRBJ2-7,TRBV6-5,ASRGDLYEQY
NA,TRBJ1-1,TRBV6-6,ASSYPRQFGEEAF
TRBD1,TRBJ2-1,TRBV5-4,ASSLGTGNRGSNEQF
TRBD1,TRBJ2-1,TRBV5-1,ASAPGQGYNEQF
TRBD1,TRBJ1-2,TRBV29-1,SVARDSTNYGYT
NA,TRBJ1-3,TRBV27,ASSHPPGTPGNTIY
TRBD1,TRBJ2-7,TRBV11-2,ASSRIQGARHSYEQY
NA,TRBJ1-5,TRBV7-9,ASSLSWSNQPQH
NA,TRBJ1-1,TRBV29-1,SVEEQGNTEAF
NA,TRBJ1-4,TRBV25-1,ASRQPGATNEKLF